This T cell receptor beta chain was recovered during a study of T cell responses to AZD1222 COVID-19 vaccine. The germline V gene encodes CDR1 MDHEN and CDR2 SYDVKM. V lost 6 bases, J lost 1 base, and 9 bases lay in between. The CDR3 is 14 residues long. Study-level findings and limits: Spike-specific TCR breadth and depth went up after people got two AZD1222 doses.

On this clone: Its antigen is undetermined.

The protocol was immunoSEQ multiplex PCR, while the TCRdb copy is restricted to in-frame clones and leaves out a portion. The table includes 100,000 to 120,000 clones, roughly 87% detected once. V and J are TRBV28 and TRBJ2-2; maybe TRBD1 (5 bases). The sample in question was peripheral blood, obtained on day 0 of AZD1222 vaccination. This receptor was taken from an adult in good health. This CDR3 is CASRDNLNTGELFF. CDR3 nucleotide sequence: TGTGCCAGCAGGGACAACTTGAACACCGGGGAGCTGTTTTTT.